Below, 2 T cell receptor beta chains from the same sample are listed, as sequenced in a study of cytomegalovirus exposure and HLA in healthy donors. The PCR had 60 Vbeta and 13 Jbeta primers. Clones were read by immunoSEQ multiplex PCR, and TCRdb kept only the in-frame ones, dropping some. The data hold 180,000 or so clones, with about 82% observed a single time. The source material was PBMCs. Receptors originate from a young woman in good health and CMV-seronegative.

CDR3 sequence (DNA): TGTGCCAGCAGTGAAGGGACAGATGATCAGCCCCAGCATTTT. This sequence encodes CASSEGTDDQPQHF. The gene calls are TRBV2 and TRBJ1-5, with D possibly TRBD1 on 6 matching bases. This CDR3 is built from 14 residues. The ends were cut back, 1 base at V and 5 bases at J, with 9 bases in the middle. Germline values: CDR1 SNHLY, CDR2 FYNNEI.

V gene TRBV5-1 combines with J gene TRBJ2-5, with 9 bases matching TRBD2. V shed 4 bases, J shed 10 bases, and the junction held 11 bases outside the gene matches. This CDR3 has 14 amino acids. Germline V CDR1 and CDR2: SGHRS, YFSETQ. The CDR3 here is CASSPRDDSGGQYF. As DNA, the CDR3 is TGCGCCAGCAGCCCCCGGGACGATAGCGGGGGCCAGTACTTC.